Below are 32 T cell receptor beta chains sequenced from a single sample in a study of CD8 T cells in Susac syndrome. With random hexamers, reverse transcription was performed on about 0.45 to 1 ug of RNA. A single record per CDR3 protein comes from TCRdb applying MiXCR to the immunoSEQ multiplex PCR reads. The sample has about 18,000 distinct CDR3 sequences, 90% to 95% seen once. Sequenced material: CD8+ T cells from PBMCs. The receptors here all came from a human donor in good health.

This clonotype was picked up a small number of times. The chain employs TRBV29-1 and TRBJ2-7, with D possibly TRBD1 on 5 matching bases. Germline CDR1 and CDR2: SQVTM and ANQGSEA. Trimming shortened V by 2 bases and J by 3 bases, and 8 bases separated the two germline ends. The CDR3 runs 12 residues. The CDR3 nucleotides are TGCAGCGTTGAAACCCAGGGCTACGAGCAGTACTTC. As protein: CSVETQGYEQYF.

The sample holds one count of this clonotype. This sequence joins TRBV6-2 or TRBV6-3 and TRBJ2-7, with 9 bases that match TRBD1. The CDR3 has 17 residues. The V and J ends lost 2 bases and 4 bases, in that order; junction bases with no gene match: 12. CDR1 is MNHEY and CDR2 is SVGEGT in the germline V gene. The CDR3 nucleotides are TGTGCCAGCAGTTACGACTTGACAGGGGGAGTGCCTTACGAGCAGTACTTC. This sequence encodes CASSYDLTGGVPYEQYF.

The table lists this clonotype with a count of one. V and J are TRBV30 and TRBJ2-1; the D gene is possibly TRBD2 (6 bases). The CDR3 is 13 amino acids. In germline, CDR1 is GTSNPN, CDR2 SVGIG (reference sequence). Between the trimmed V and J ends, which lost 1 base and 10 bases, there was a span of 14 bases. The DNA for the CDR3 is TGTGCCTGGAGTGAGGCGGGACCTTCCGAGCAGTTCTTC. Encoded protein: CAWSEAGPSEQFF.

V usage is TRBV12-3 or TRBV12-4 and J usage is TRBJ2-2; a possible D gene is TRBD1 (6 bases). Trimming removed 3 bases at V and 3 bases at J, with 11 bases between. The CDR3 consists of 15 residues. The CDR3, as DNA: TGTGCCAGCAGTTTTCTCCAGGGGCACACCGGGGAGCTGTTTTTT. Its translation is CASSFLQGHTGELFF.

The chain uses TRBV15 and TRBJ1-4; D is ambiguous. The CDR3 spans 16 residues. Germline assignment: CDR1 LNHNV and CDR2 YYDKDF (reference sequence). V lost 3 bases and J 11 bases, leaving 22 bases between the germline ends. This CDR3 reads CATSSQKTHPREKLFF. In nucleotides, the CDR3 is TGTGCCACCAGCAGTCAGAAAACCCATCCTCGAGAGAAACTGTTTTTT. The full variable domain, in which reference TRBV15 and TRBJ1-4 provide the parts outside the CDR3, is DAMVIQNPRYQVTQFGKPVTLSCSQTLNHNVMYWYQQKSSQAPKLLFHYYDKDFNNEADTPDNFQSRRPNTSFCFLDIRSPGLGDTAMYLCATSSQKTHPREKLFFGSGTQLSVL.

The gene calls are TRBV18 and TRBJ2-1; the match to TRBD2 covers 8 bases. The CDR3 contains 17 residues. Germline V gene data show CDR1 as KGHSH and CDR2 as LQKENI. J was trimmed by 8 bases and V by 3 bases; bases with no gene match: 15. The CDR3 DNA reads TGTGCCAGCTCACCGTTCCCAGCGGGGGACTTAGCTGATGAGCAGTTCTTC. It translates to CASSPFPAGDLADEQFF.

The chain couples TRBV7-9 to TRBJ2-2; D call uncertain. CDR1 and CDR2 from the germline V gene are SEHNR and FQNEAQ (reference sequence). V shed 1 base and J shed 6 bases, with 12 bases lying between them. This CDR3 region has 15 residues. CDR3 nucleotide sequence: TGTGCCAGCAGCTTAGAGGAGTTCTGGCCCGGGGAGCTGTTTTTT. Translating gives CASSLEEFWPGELFF.

The V and J genes are TRBV5-1 and TRBJ1-1; D not resolved. V gave up 4 bases and J gave up 4 bases, with 14 bases separating them. The CDR3 runs 14 residues. The germline CDR1 and CDR2 sequences are SGHRS and YFSETQ. Here the CDR3 reads CASSPVDVGTEAFF. As DNA, the CDR3 is TGCGCCAGCAGCCCTGTCGATGTGGGCACTGAAGCTTTCTTT. The variable domain in full, with the rest retrieved from reference TRBV5-1 and TRBJ1-1, is KAGVTQTPRYLIKTRGQQVTLSCSPISGHRSVSWYQQTPGQGLQFLFEYFSETQRNKGNFPGRFSGRQFSNSRSEMNVSTLELGDSALYLCASSPVDVGTEAFFGQGTRLTVV.

This chain joins TRBV7-9 and TRBJ1-5, with a tentative D call TRBD1 (5 bases). This CDR3 is built from 18 residues. Looked up from germline, CDR1 is SEHNR and CDR2 is FQNEAQ (reference sequence). Trimming stripped 1 base from V and 2 bases from J, with 18 bases between. For the CDR3, the DNA is TGTGCCAGCAGCTTAGTGCCTTTGAGGGGTAAGGGCAATCAGCCCCAGCATTTT. This gives the protein CASSLVPLRGKGNQPQHF.

The V call is TRBV28, the J call TRBJ2-2; D ambiguous. The length of the CDR3 is 12 residues. The V and J ends lost 3 bases and 6 bases respectively, with 5 bases between them. CDR1 MDHEN and CDR2 SYDVKM come from the germline V gene. CDR3 coding DNA: TGTGCCAGCAGTTTCGTGGCCGGGGAGCTGTTTTTT. Translated: CASSFVAGELFF.

The chain joins TRBV25-1 to TRBJ2-7, with TRBD2 as a possible D gene (6 bases). Germline CDR1 reads MGHDK; CDR2 reads SYGVNS. Trimming cost V 3 bases and J 5 bases, with 8 bases left between them. CDR3 length: 12 amino acids. CDR3 in amino acids: CASSEWGDEQYV. The CDR3 region has the DNA TGTGCCAGCAGTGAGTGGGGGGACGAGCAGTACGTC.

V gene TRBV5-1 combines with J gene TRBJ2-7; D not certain. The CDR3 runs 14 residues. From germline, CDR1 is SGHRS and CDR2 YFSETQ. The V gene lost 0 bases and the J gene lost 4 bases, with 11 bases spanning the gap. The CDR3 is CASSLAASGYEQYF. The CDR3 coding sequence is TGCGCCAGCAGCTTGGCGGCTAGTGGTTACGAGCAGTACTTC.

The chain links TRBV4-1 to TRBJ2-5; D gene ambiguous. Germline-derived CDR1 and CDR2 are MGHRA and YSYEKL. The CDR3 length is 13 residues. The V and J ends lost 0 bases and 5 bases respectively, with 7 bases between them. The CDR3 region has the DNA TGCGCCAGCAGCCAAGATCCAAGGGAGACCCAGTACTTC. Encoded protein: CASSQDPRETQYF.

As for this clonotype: The junction departs from the called germline gene at one end, perhaps through a read error. J is TRBJ2-1 and V is TRBV27, with TRBD2 identical over 12 bases. The CDR3 covers 15 residues. Looked up from germline, CDR1 is MNHEY and CDR2 is SMNVEV (reference sequence). This chain's CDR3 is CASRTGTSGYNEHFF. The CDR3 DNA is TGTGCCAGCAGAACCGGGACTAGCGGGTACAATGAGCATTTCTTC.

The chain joins TRBV2 to TRBJ2-2; 7 bases line up with TRBD1. V trimming: 3 bases; J trimming: 0 bases; junction bases outside the gene matches: 7. Germline CDR1 and CDR2: SNHLY and FYNNEI. The CDR3 loop spans 17 amino acids. CDR3 in amino acids: CASSEPRDSSNTGELFF. Written as DNA, the CDR3 is TGTGCCAGCAGTGAGCCCCGGGACAGTTCGAACACCGGGGAGCTGTTTTTT.

CDR3 amino acids: CASSSTSGSPSYEQYF. The CDR3 DNA reads as TGTGCCAGCAGTTCAACTAGCGGGAGTCCCTCCTACGAGCAGTACTTC. J is TRBJ2-7 and V is TRBV27, with 11 bases lining up with TRBD2. The V gene end was trimmed by 4 bases and the J gene end by 0 bases; junction bases not matched to a gene: 5. This CDR3 has 16 residues. Germline CDR1 reads MNHEY; CDR2 reads SMNVEV (reference sequence).

J is TRBJ2-7 and V is TRBV7-9, with 8 bases lining up with TRBD2. The CDR3 has 15 residues. V trimming: 5 bases; J trimming: 3 bases; junction bases outside the gene matches: 9. Germline V gene sequence: CDR1 SEHNR, CDR2 FQNEAQ (reference sequence). CDR3 residues: CASSQVTSGSYEQYF. DNA for the CDR3: TGTGCCAGCAGCCAGGTAACTAGCGGAAGCTACGAGCAGTACTTC.

The chain recombines TRBV20-1 with TRBJ1-5; D unclear. Germline V CDR1 and CDR2: DFQATT, SNEGSKA (reference sequence). V was trimmed by 0 bases and J by 0 bases, leaving 9 bases between them. This CDR3 has 15 residues. CDR3 DNA sequence: TGCAGTGCTAGAGAACCTGATAATAGCAATCAGCCCCAGCATTTT. Translating gives CSAREPDNSNQPQHF.

In its sample, this clonotype was seen once. The CDR3 sequence: CATAGLAGSTQYF. Written as DNA, the CDR3 is TGTGCCACCGCAGGGCTAGCGGGGAGTACGCAGTATTTT. The chain employs TRBV7-2 and TRBJ2-3, with 9 bases identical to TRBD2. Germline CDR1 SGHTA, CDR2 FQGNSA. With 10 bases clipped from V and 8 bases from J, the junction kept 10 bases outside the gene matches. The CDR3 length is 13 residues.

This clonotype was detected only a few times. The rearrangement uses TRBV27 and TRBJ2-1, with 8 bases matching TRBD2. Unmatched junction bases numbered 6, after V lost 5 bases and J lost 0 bases. This CDR3 spans 16 amino acids. The germline V gene encodes CDR1 MNHEY and CDR2 SMNVEV (reference sequence). For the CDR3, the DNA is TGTGCCAGCAGTAGCGGGAGTTTCAGCTCCTACAATGAGCAGTTCTTC. As protein: CASSSGSFSSYNEQFF.

The chain uses TRBV7-9 and TRBJ2-1; 8 bases match TRBD1. This CDR3 comprises 19 residues. The V segment lost 5 bases and the J segment 6 bases; nucleotides outside the gene matches: 21. CDR1 and CDR2 from the germline V gene are SEHNR and FQNEAQ (reference sequence). The CDR3 DNA follows: TGTGCCAGCAGCGCGGACAGGGAAGGGTTTGCGGGAATCGGCAATGAGCAGTTCTTC. Translation gives CASSADREGFAGIGNEQFF.

This chain uses TRBV7-9 with TRBJ2-1; D ambiguous. The germline V gene has CDR1 SEHNR and CDR2 FQNEAQ (reference sequence). The CDR3 runs 12 residues. The V gene lost 1 base and the J gene lost 8 bases, with 6 bases spanning the gap. The chain's CDR3 is CASSLDIDEQFF. Here the CDR3 DNA reads TGTGCCAGCAGCTTAGACATCGATGAGCAGTTCTTC.

V gene TRBV6-5 combines with J gene TRBJ1-4; 9 positions match TRBD1. Germline lookup yields CDR1 MNHEY and CDR2 SVGAGI. The CDR3 runs to 16 residues. Unmatched junction bases numbered 9, after V lost 2 bases and J lost 8 bases. The CDR3 loop is CASSYRTGGLREKLFF. Here the CDR3 DNA reads TGTGCCAGCAGTTACCGAACAGGGGGCTTAAGGGAAAAACTGTTTTTT.

The chain carries TRBV7-2 and TRBJ2-7; D is unresolved. V lost 3 bases and J lost 3, with 18 bases in between. Germline V gene sequence: CDR1 SGHTA, CDR2 FQGNSA. The CDR3 loop spans 16 amino acids. The CDR3 sequence: CASSFSGPILVYEQYF. The DNA of the CDR3 is TGTGCCAGCAGCTTCTCCGGACCCATCCTGGTCTACGAGCAGTACTTC.

This chain connects TRBV27 to TRBJ2-1; D may be TRBD1 (5 bases). The CDR3 has 14 amino acids. The ends were cut back, 2 bases at V and 7 bases at J, with 12 bases in the middle. Germline V gene lookup returns CDR1 MNHEY and CDR2 SMNVEV (reference sequence). CDR3 residues: CASSLRSGYNEQFF. CDR3 in DNA: TGTGCCAGCAGTTTACGGTCAGGGTATAATGAGCAGTTCTTC.

This chain joins TRBV15 and TRBJ2-2; tentative D call: TRBD2 (5 bases). This CDR3 comprises 17 residues. The V gene lost 1 base and the J gene lost 0 bases, with 12 bases spanning the gap. Looked up from germline, CDR1 is LNHNV and CDR2 is YYDKDF (reference sequence). The CDR3 nucleotides read TGTGCCACCAGCAGAGGGCTAGCAGAAACGAACACCGGGGAGCTGTTTTTT. Translated: CATSRGLAETNTGELFF.

The chain combines TRBV14 with TRBJ1-2, with 7 bases matching TRBD1. The germline gives CDR1 SGHDN, CDR2 FVKESK. The CDR3 extends over 14 amino acids. V dropped 4 bases and J dropped 4; count of bases not matched to a gene: 6. CDR3 residues: CASSPQGIVYGYTF. The CDR3 DNA sequence: TGTGCCAGCAGCCCACAGGGGATAGTCTATGGCTACACCTTC.

J is TRBJ2-3 and V is TRBV7-9; D remains ambiguous. Germline values: CDR1 SEHNR, CDR2 FQNEAQ (reference sequence). Between the trimmed V and J ends, which lost 4 bases and 2 bases, there was a span of 13 bases. This CDR3 spans 15 amino acids. Here the CDR3 DNA reads TGTGCCAGCAGCTCTGGATCGACACCCACAGATACGCAGTATTTT. Amino acids: CASSSGSTPTDTQYF.

The chain carries TRBV14 and TRBJ2-7; 7 nucleotides align to TRBD1. This CDR3 region has 16 residues. Germline V CDR1 and CDR2: SGHDN, FVKESK. V was clipped by 3 bases and J by 2 bases; unmatched bases: 10. DNA for the CDR3: TGTGCCAGCAGCCAGGGGGACAGCCCGAACCCCTACGAGCAGTACTTC. It yields the protein CASSQGDSPNPYEQYF.

A single count supports this clonotype. The gene calls are TRBV27 and TRBJ2-1; 11 bases fit TRBD2. Germline V gene data show CDR1 as MNHEY and CDR2 as SMNVEV (reference sequence). The V gene end was trimmed by 3 bases and the J gene end by 5 bases; junction bases not matched to a gene: 3. CDR3 length equals 15 residues. The CDR3 DNA is TGTGCCAGCAGTTTGGGGACTAGCGGTCACAATGAGCAGTTCTTC. It translates to CASSLGTSGHNEQFF.

The rearrangement uses TRBV5-6 and TRBJ2-1; the match to TRBD2 covers 7 bases. The CDR3 loop spans 13 amino acids. Germline V gives CDR1 SGHDT, CDR2 YYEEEE. Losses at the gene ends were 2 bases for V and 8 bases for J; bases not matched to a gene: 4. In DNA form, the CDR3 reads TGTGCCAGCAGCTTACGGGGGGTCCATGAGCAGTTCTTC. Amino acid sequence: CASSLRGVHEQFF.

The V and J genes are TRBV27 and TRBJ1-1; no clear D. This CDR3 has 13 amino acids. From germline, CDR1 is MNHEY and CDR2 SMNVEV (reference sequence). V lost 3 bases and J lost 3, with 8 bases in between. The CDR3 spells CASSLGRYTEAFF. CDR3 DNA sequence: TGTGCCAGCAGTTTGGGTAGGTACACTGAAGCTTTCTTT.